The 30 T cell receptor beta chains listed next were all sequenced from one sample in a study of cytomegalovirus exposure and HLA in healthy donors (dated by TCRdb to about 2017). The library was prepared using the immunoSEQ multiplex PCR assay. A mixture of 60 forward primers for TCR Vbeta segments and 13 reverse primers for TCR Jbeta segments was used in the multiplex PCR. The immuneACCESS repertoire file appears here via TCRdb, limited to in-frame rearrangements. These files lack a portion of the clones; in checked studies, under half of the deficit traces to unresolved V genes, and the cause of the others is not known. The sample table contains 200,000 to 300,000 clones; only one count was recorded for roughly four fifths of them. The biggest ten clones account for roughly 2% of the sample. The specimen was PBMCs. The origin of the receptors is a woman aged 40 to 50 in good health and CMV-seropositive.

This clone has a single count. The junction departs from the called germline gene at one end, perhaps through a read error. V is TRBV11-3 and J is TRBJ2-5; TRBD2 is a possible D gene (5 bases). In germline, CDR1 is SGHNT, CDR2 YENEEA. The CDR3 is 16 amino acids. The CDR3 coding sequence is TGTGCCAGCAGCGTAGAACCTATGCAGCGGCAAGAGACCCAGTACTTC. Translation: CASSVEPMQRQETQYF.

The V and J genes are TRBV5-6 and TRBJ1-1; D ambiguous. The ends were cut back, 0 bases at V and 1 base at J, with 7 bases in the middle. The CDR3 has 14 amino acids. CDR1 SGHDT and CDR2 YYEEEE come from the germline V gene. DNA of the CDR3: TGTGCCAGCAGCTTGGGGCCCCAGAACACTGAAGCTTTCTTT. Its translation is CASSLGPQNTEAFF. Using reference TRBV5-6 and TRBJ1-1 for the parts outside the CDR3, the full variable domain is DAGVTQSPTHLIKTRGQQVTLRCSPKSGHDTVSWYQQALGQGPQFIFQYYEEEERQRGNFPDRFSGHQFPNYSSELNVNALLLGDSALYLCASSLGPQNTEAFFGQGTRLTVV.

This clone was seen more than once but under ten times. The chain employs TRBV7-8 and TRBJ1-1, with D possibly TRBD1 on 6 matching bases. The CDR3 has 14 amino acids. V lost 5 bases and J lost 2, with 12 bases in between. Looked up from germline, CDR1 is SGHVS and CDR2 is FQNEAQ. CDR3 residues: CASSHGTSNTEAFF. In DNA form, the CDR3 reads TGTGCCAGCAGCCACGGGACAAGTAACACTGAAGCTTTCTTT.

The chain uses TRBV14 and TRBJ1-5; 9 bases match TRBD1. Germline CDR1 and CDR2: SGHDN and FVKESK. V gave up 4 bases and J gave up 5 bases; unmatched junction bases: 0. The length of the CDR3 is 13 residues. This chain's CDR3 is CASSRDRDQPQHF. CDR3 DNA: TGTGCCAGCAGCCGGGACAGGGATCAGCCCCAGCATTTT.

The V and J genes are TRBV7-8 and TRBJ2-7; 7 bases align to TRBD2. V gave up 5 bases and J gave up 3 bases; unmatched junction bases: 7. CDR3 length: 14 amino acids. Germline V gives CDR1 SGHVS, CDR2 FQNEAQ. The CDR3 sequence is CASSETGLNYEQYF. The CDR3 DNA sequence: TGTGCCAGCAGCGAAACGGGACTAAACTACGAGCAGTACTTC. Full variable domain (outside the CDR3, taken from reference TRBV7-8 and TRBJ2-7): GAGVSQSPRYKVAKRGQDVALRCDPISGHVSLFWYQQALGQGPEFLTYFQNEAQLDKSGLPSDRFFAERPEGSVSTLKIQRTQQEDSAVYLCASSETGLNYEQYFGPGTRLTVT.

The chain links TRBV4-3 to TRBJ2-3; 11 bases match TRBD2. Trimming took 0 bases from V and 3 from J; bases not matched to a gene: 8. Germline V gives CDR1 LGHNA, CDR2 YSLEER. The CDR3 loop spans 18 amino acids. The CDR3: CASSQDLGTSGGTDTQYF. For the CDR3, the DNA is TGCGCCAGCAGCCAAGATCTAGGGACTAGCGGTGGGACAGATACGCAGTATTTT.

This clone showed up just once. CDR3 loop: CASRRGQGNYEQYF. Here the CDR3 DNA reads TGTGCCAGCAGGCGGGGACAGGGGAACTACGAGCAGTACTTC. The rearrangement joins TRBV13 to TRBJ2-7, with 10 bases lining up with TRBD1. Germline loops: CDR1 PRHDT, CDR2 FYEKMQ (reference sequence). The trim removed 6 bases at V and 3 bases at J, leaving 5 bases unmatched. This CDR3 spans 14 amino acids.

The chain has TRBV11-3 and TRBJ2-7, with TRBD2 identical over 11 bases. From germline, CDR1 is SGHNT and CDR2 YENEEA. The CDR3 is made up of 19 amino acids. V shed 6 bases, J shed 3 bases, and the junction held 19 bases outside the gene matches. The chain's CDR3 is CASSFELAGGLTIRYEQYF. In DNA, the CDR3 is TGTGCCAGCAGTTTTGAATTAGCGGGAGGGCTCACGATTCGCTACGAGCAGTACTTC.

This rearrangement joins TRBV27 to TRBJ2-7; TRBD2 agrees at 11 bases. This CDR3 region has 16 residues. CDR1 is MNHEY and CDR2 is SMNVEV in the germline V gene (reference sequence). Trimming at V came to 2 bases and at J to 2 bases, leaving 5 bases not matched to a gene. CDR3 protein: CASSLISGRAAYEQYF. In nucleotides, the CDR3 is TGTGCCAGCAGTTTAATTAGCGGGAGGGCGGCCTACGAGCAGTACTTC.

The chain joins TRBV5-4 to TRBJ2-3; 7 bases are a match to TRBD2. V gave up 0 bases and J gave up 2 bases; unmatched junction bases: 6. The CDR3 totals 16 residues. Germline assignment: CDR1 SGHNT and CDR2 YYREEE (reference sequence). In nucleotides, the CDR3 is TGTGCCAGCAGCTTGGGACTAGCTACATCCACAGATACGCAGTATTTT. Translated: CASSLGLATSTDTQYF.

The V gene is TRBV9, the J gene TRBJ2-3, with a weak D call TRBD2 (5 bases). This CDR3 has 14 amino acids. CDR1 and CDR2 (germline): SGDLS, YYNGEE. V was pared by 0 bases and J by 2 bases, with 7 bases between. DNA of the CDR3: TGTGCCAGCAGCGTAGGGGAGATCACAGATACGCAGTATTTT. Translation: CASSVGEITDTQYF.

In its sample, this clone was seen once. The chain couples TRBV5-6 to TRBJ1-2; D is perhaps TRBD1 (5 bases). The germline gives CDR1 SGHDT, CDR2 YYEEEE. This CDR3 has 13 amino acids. Trimming cost V 2 bases and J 0 bases, with 5 bases left between them. CDR3 in DNA: TGTGCCAGCAGCTTAGGGGCTAACTATGGCTACACCTTC. Translated, it gives CASSLGANYGYTF.

The chain uses TRBV7-8 and TRBJ2-1; 7 nucleotides match TRBD1. Germline trimming cut 4 bases from V and 2 bases from J; bases unmatched to any gene: 2. The CDR3 runs 14 residues. Germline V CDR1 and CDR2: SGHVS, FQNEAQ. The CDR3 here is CASSYTGAYNEQFF. In nucleotides, the CDR3 is TGTGCCAGCAGCTATACAGGGGCCTACAATGAGCAGTTCTTC.

CDR3 in amino acids: CASSLLRKRERSYNEQFF. CDR3 in DNA: TGTGCCAGCAGCTTATTACGCAAGCGGGAGAGGTCCTACAATGAGCAGTTCTTC. The rearrangement joins TRBV7-3 to TRBJ2-1, with TRBD2 matching 8 bases. With 2 bases clipped from V and 1 base from J, the junction kept 10 bases outside the gene matches. Germline CDR1 reads SGHTA; CDR2 reads FQGTGA. This CDR3 region has 18 residues. Full variable domain (rest looked up from reference TRBV7-3 and TRBJ2-1): GAGVSQTPSNKVTEKGKYVELRCDPISGHTALYWYRQSLGQGPEFLIYFQGTGAADDSGLPNDRFFAVRPEGSVSTLKIQRTERGDSAVYLCASSLLRKRERSYNEQFFGPGTRLTVL.

J is TRBJ2-2 and V is TRBV13; perhaps TRBD2 as D (5 bases). Germline V gene sequence: CDR1 PRHDT, CDR2 FYEKMQ (reference sequence). This CDR3 is built from 14 residues. Between the trimmed V and J ends, which lost 2 bases and 6 bases, there was a span of 10 bases. The CDR3, as DNA: TGTGCCAGCAGCTTATCGGGGAAGGCCGGGGAGCTGTTTTTT. Its protein is CASSLSGKAGELFF.

This clone was detected only once. The chain links TRBV6-5 to TRBJ1-5; D remains ambiguous. V lost 8 bases to trimming and J lost 4 bases, with 9 bases between them. The germline V gene encodes CDR1 MNHEY and CDR2 SVGAGI. The CDR3 has 12 amino acids. CDR3 nucleotides: TGTGCCAGCCGGACGGGGAATCAGCCCCAGCATTTT. Protein: CASRTGNQPQHF.

This sequence joins TRBV14 and TRBJ1-2, with D perhaps matching TRBD1 (5 bases). The CDR3 is made up of 13 amino acids. The V end lost 5 bases, the J end lost 0 bases, and 7 bases lay between the germline ends. Germline-derived CDR1 and CDR2 are SGHDN and FVKESK. The CDR3 sequence is CASSWDSNYGYTF. CDR3 nucleotide sequence: TGTGCCAGCAGCTGGGACTCTAACTATGGCTACACCTTC.

The chain recombines TRBV9 with TRBJ2-1; TRBD1 agrees at 7 bases. The V gene's germline CDR1 is SGDLS and CDR2 YYNGEE. V shed 3 bases and J 6 bases; nucleotides not matched to a gene: 9. The CDR3 totals 15 residues. CDR3 sequence (DNA): TGTGCCAGCAGCGACACAGGGGAAGGTGCCAATGAGCAGTTCTTC. This encodes CASSDTGEGANEQFF.

This clone was counted a single time. The CDR3 sequence: CASSQEAATSKFYNEQFF. In DNA, the CDR3 is TGTGCCAGCAGCCAAGAGGCTGCGACTAGCAAATTCTACAATGAGCAGTTCTTC. The V and J genes are TRBV4-2 and TRBJ2-1, with 7 bases fitting TRBD2. This CDR3 region has 18 residues. Germline CDR1 LGHNA, CDR2 YNFKEQ. V shed 0 bases and J 3 bases; nucleotides not matched to a gene: 11.

The CDR3 sequence is CASSKWTSGRCYEQFF. DNA of the CDR3: TGTGCCAGCAGCAAATGGACTAGCGGGAGATGCTATGAGCAGTTCTTC. J is TRBJ2-1 and V is TRBV21-1; the DNA was not used to check the table's D call, TRBD2. TRBV21-1 is noted as a pseudogene. The CDR3 runs to 16 residues.

This clone was recorded once. The gene calls are TRBV7-9 and TRBJ2-5; 11 bases align to TRBD2. The CDR3 runs to 14 residues. Germline V lookup: CDR1 SEHNR, CDR2 FQNEAQ (reference sequence). The ends lost 6 bases at V and 4 bases at J; junction bases unmatched: 4. The CDR3 sequence: CASRLSGGGETQYF. The CDR3 nucleotides read TGTGCCAGCAGACTTAGCGGGGGGGGAGAGACCCAGTACTTC.

The chain employs TRBV6-5 and TRBJ2-1; TRBD2 aligns across 9 bases. Trimming cost V 2 bases and J 5 bases; bases outside gene matches: 7. Germline V lookup: CDR1 MNHEY, CDR2 SVGAGI. There are 16 residues in the CDR3. The CDR3 coding sequence is TGTGCCAGCAGTTACAATGGACTAGCGCAAAACAATGAGCAGTTCTTC. It specifies CASSYNGLAQNNEQFF.

The CDR3 sequence is CASSLSGTGKNTEAFF. The CDR3 region has the DNA TGTGCCAGCTCCCTCTCAGGGACAGGGAAGAACACTGAAGCTTTCTTT. The rearrangement uses TRBV28 and TRBJ1-1, with 9 bases aligning to TRBD1. The germline V gene encodes CDR1 MDHEN and CDR2 SYDVKM. The trim removed 8 bases at V and 1 base at J, leaving 11 bases unmatched. This CDR3 has 16 amino acids.

V is TRBV11-3 and J is TRBJ2-2; no firm D call. Germline V gene lookup returns CDR1 SGHNT and CDR2 YENEEA. Trimming left V 5 bases short and J 0 bases short, with 13 bases between. This CDR3 is 16 amino acids long. The DNA for the CDR3 is TGTGCCAGCAGCCCCTATGTCCTTGCGAACACCGGGGAGCTGTTTTTT. Translation gives CASSPYVLANTGELFF.

J is TRBJ2-3 and V is TRBV9, with no clear D. The CDR3 consists of 13 residues. Germline V CDR1 and CDR2: SGDLS, YYNGEE. V gave up 3 bases and J gave up 2 bases, with 7 bases separating them. The CDR3: CASSATPTDTQYF. CDR3 bases: TGTGCCAGCAGCGCGACTCCCACAGATACGCAGTATTTT.

The rearrangement links TRBV5-4 to TRBJ2-1, with D maybe TRBD2 (5 bases). The CDR3 has 14 amino acids. The germline CDR1 and CDR2 sequences are SGHNT and YYREEE (reference sequence). The ends were cut back, 0 bases at V and 5 bases at J, with 9 bases in the middle. The CDR3 coding sequence is TGTGCCAGCAGCTTGGGAATGAGGGACAATGAGCAGTTCTTC. This encodes CASSLGMRDNEQFF.

The J gene is TRBJ1-2, the V gene TRBV5-1; possible D gene TRBD1, 6 bases. This CDR3 has 15 residues. V lost 2 bases to trimming and J lost 6 bases, with 17 bases between them. In germline, CDR1 is SGHRS, CDR2 YFSETQ. In nucleotides, the CDR3 is TGCGCCAGCAGCTTAGAGGGACACGGAAGGAATGGCTACACCTTC. Residues: CASSLEGHGRNGYTF.

The rearrangement joins TRBV6-6 to TRBJ1-1; D not certain. The CDR3 consists of 12 residues. In germline, CDR1 is MNHNY, CDR2 SVGAGI (reference sequence). Between the trimmed V and J ends, which lost 6 bases and 4 bases, there was a span of 9 bases. The CDR3 reads CASRLGVTEAFF. In DNA, the CDR3 is TGTGCCAGCAGACTCGGTGTCACTGAAGCTTTCTTT.

V gene TRBV28 combines with J gene TRBJ1-1, with TRBD1 matching over 8 bases. V trimming: 6 bases; J trimming: 1 base; junction bases outside the gene matches: 1. Per germline, CDR1 MDHEN and CDR2 SYDVKM. The CDR3 runs 13 residues. CDR3 region: CASRGQGNTEAFF. The CDR3 DNA reads as TGTGCCAGCAGAGGACAGGGGAACACTGAAGCTTTCTTT.

The V call is TRBV4-3, the J call TRBJ2-2; 9 bases are a match to TRBD1. Trimming removed 3 bases from V and 6 bases from J; junction bases left unmatched: 11. Per the germline V gene, CDR1 is LGHNA and CDR2 is YSLEER. The length of the CDR3 is 17 residues. The DNA of the CDR3 is TGCGCCAGCAGCCATGAACCCGGGACAGGGTCACCCGGGGAGCTGTTTTTT. As protein: CASSHEPGTGSPGELFF.